Below are 27 T cell receptor beta chains sequenced from a single sample in a study of cytomegalovirus exposure and HLA in healthy donors. Primers: 60 Vbeta forward and 13 Jbeta reverse. Here immunoSEQ multiplex PCR was the method, and the copy in TCRdb shows in-frame clones only, minus some. The sample comprises roughly 67,000 clones, more than 70% of which are singletons, and around 8.9% rests with the top ten. The sequenced material came from PBMCs. Every receptor here comes from a man aged 40-55 years in good health and CMV-seronegative.

The rearrangement uses TRBV21-1 and TRBJ2-3; the DNA was not compared with TRBD1, the D call given in the table. TRBV21-1 corresponds to a pseudogene. The CDR3 is 16 residues long. DNA for the CDR3: TGTGCCAGCAGCAAATGGGCCGACAAGAGAAACGATACGCAGTATTTT. It codes for CASSKWADKRNDTQYF.

This chain uses TRBV29-1 with TRBJ1-5; D is uncertain. V gave up 1 base and J gave up 4 bases, with 5 bases separating them. The length of the CDR3 is 12 residues. Germline CDR1 SQVTM, CDR2 ANQGSEA. CDR3 sequence reads: CSVEGPNQPQHF. CDR3 DNA sequence: TGCAGCGTTGAAGGTCCAAATCAGCCCCAGCATTTT.

This chain uses TRBV11-2 with TRBJ2-5; the D gene is possibly TRBD1 (8 bases). Germline loops: CDR1 SGHAT, CDR2 FQNNGV. Deletions cut 5 bases from V and 5 bases from J, with 18 bases between. This CDR3 is 15 amino acids long. The CDR3 loop is CASSHSTGGEETQYF. The DNA for the CDR3 is TGTGCCAGCAGCCATAGTACAGGGGGGGAGGAGACCCAGTACTTC. Complete variable domain (other parts from reference TRBV11-2 and TRBJ2-5): EAGVAQSPRYKIIEKRQSVAFWCNPISGHATLYWYQQILGQGPKLLIQFQNNGVVDDSQLPKDRFSAERLKGVDSTLKIQPAKLEDSAVYLCASSHSTGGEETQYFGPGTRLLVL.

The chain carries TRBV5-1 and TRBJ2-3, with D possibly matching TRBD1 (5 bases). Germline V gene lookup returns CDR1 SGHRS and CDR2 YFSETQ. V was pared by 4 bases and J by 4 bases, with 13 bases between. CDR3 length equals 14 residues. CDR3 loop: CASSPEGVPDTQYF. The CDR3, as DNA: TGCGCCAGCAGCCCAGAAGGGGTACCAGATACGCAGTATTTT. Full variable domain (missing parts from reference TRBV5-1 and TRBJ2-3): KAGVTQTPRYLIKTRGQQVTLSCSPISGHRSVSWYQQTPGQGLQFLFEYFSETQRNKGNFPGRFSGRQFSNSRSEMNVSTLELGDSALYLCASSPEGVPDTQYFGPGTRLTVL.

The chain carries TRBV7-9 and TRBJ1-1; D remains ambiguous. Germline values: CDR1 SEHNR, CDR2 FQNEAQ (reference sequence). The CDR3 runs 14 residues. The V end lost 8 bases, the J end lost 2 bases, and 15 bases lay between the germline ends. CDR3: CASLFMGHNTEAFF. CDR3 bases: TGTGCCAGCCTCTTCATGGGCCATAACACTGAAGCTTTCTTT.

This rearrangement joins TRBV7-9 to TRBJ2-5; 14 bases match TRBD2. CDR1 and CDR2 (germline): SEHNR, FQNEAQ (reference sequence). This CDR3 has 15 residues. Losses at the gene ends were 5 bases for V and 4 bases for J; bases not matched to a gene: 3. CDR3 region: CASSPGLAGGETQYF. DNA of the CDR3: TGTGCCAGCAGCCCAGGACTAGCGGGGGGAGAGACCCAGTACTTC.

The chain recombines TRBV2 with TRBJ2-1; TRBD2 matches 13 bases. With V trimmed by 6 bases and J by 7 bases, 6 bases remained unmatched. Germline V gene sequence: CDR1 SNHLY, CDR2 FYNNEI. CDR3 length: 15 amino acids. CDR3 region: CASSRLAGGVNEQFF. CDR3 nucleotide sequence: TGTGCCAGCAGCAGACTAGCGGGAGGAGTAAATGAGCAGTTCTTC.

The chain carries TRBV7-7 and TRBJ2-1; unclear D gene. This CDR3 has 13 amino acids. Germline V gene data show CDR1 as SSHAT and CDR2 as FNYEAQ (reference sequence). V lost 1 base to trimming and J lost 10 bases, with 11 bases between them. CDR3 region: CASSLGPQREQFF. The DNA for the CDR3 is TGTGCCAGCAGCTTAGGGCCCCAGAGGGAGCAGTTCTTC.

CDR3 sequence: CAISGLGTGELFF. CDR3 coding DNA: TGTGCCATCTCGGGACTTGGGACCGGGGAGCTGTTTTTT. The rearrangement links TRBV19 to TRBJ2-2; D is possibly TRBD2 (6 bases). The length of the CDR3 is 13 residues. The V gene lost 10 bases and the J gene lost 5 bases, with 14 bases spanning the gap. Germline V gene lookup returns CDR1 LNHDA and CDR2 SQIVND (reference sequence).

The V and J genes are TRBV29-1 and TRBJ2-1; 7 nucleotides align to TRBD2. The germline gives CDR1 SQVTM, CDR2 ANQGSEA. The CDR3 runs to 14 residues. J was trimmed by 0 bases and V by 4 bases; bases with no gene match: 3. The CDR3, as DNA: TGCAGCGTTGTAGCGGGCCTCTCCTACAATGAGCAGTTCTTC. Its protein product is CSVVAGLSYNEQFF.

This clone was seen a handful of times. DNA of the CDR3: TGTGCCAGCTCAAATGACAGGGACAATGAGCAGTTCTTC. Translation gives CASSNDRDNEQFF. The V gene is TRBV18, the J gene TRBJ2-1, with 7 positions matching TRBD1. This CDR3 is 13 amino acids long. After removal of 5 bases from V and 5 bases from J, the junction contained 3 bases not matched to a gene. CDR1 and CDR2 (germline): KGHSH, LQKENI.

V and J are TRBV7-2 and TRBJ2-5; TRBD2 agrees at 8 bases. V was clipped by 1 base and J by 5 bases; unmatched bases: 6. The CDR3 consists of 15 residues. Germline V gene data show CDR1 as SGHTA and CDR2 as FQGNSA. The CDR3 coding sequence is TGTGCCAGCAGCTTAGGGAGCGGGAGCTCGGAGACCCAGTACTTC. It is translated as CASSLGSGSSETQYF.

This clone occurred a few times. The gene calls are TRBV5-5 and TRBJ1-2; 7 positions match TRBD1. V gave up 5 bases and J gave up 3 bases; unmatched junction bases: 13. CDR3 length: 16 amino acids. Germline lookup yields CDR1 SGHKS and CDR2 YYEKEE (reference sequence). As DNA, the CDR3 is TGTGCCAGCAGATCCGACCGGGACAGTCGAGACTATGGCTACACCTTC. This translates into CASRSDRDSRDYGYTF.

This chain connects TRBV7-9 to TRBJ1-2, with D uncertain. In germline, CDR1 is SEHNR, CDR2 FQNEAQ (reference sequence). The CDR3 length is 13 residues. V shed 5 bases and J shed 5 bases, with 12 bases lying between them. CDR3 nucleotides: TGTGCCAGCAGCCCCGAGGGTCCGTATGGCTACACCTTC. Translation: CASSPEGPYGYTF.

The chain joins TRBV2 to TRBJ2-7, with TRBD1 matching over 7 bases. Germline trimming cut 8 bases from V and 2 bases from J; bases unmatched to any gene: 6. Germline-derived CDR1 and CDR2 are SNHLY and FYNNEI. The CDR3 spans 13 residues. CDR3: CASRGDSPYEQYF. CDR3 DNA sequence: TGTGCCAGCCGAGGGGACAGCCCCTACGAGCAGTACTTC.

V usage is TRBV7-7 and J usage is TRBJ2-3; D not certain. The CDR3 totals 12 residues. With 5 bases removed from V and 4 bases from J, the gap between germline ends came to 7 bases. The V gene's germline CDR1 is SSHAT and CDR2 FNYEAQ (reference sequence). DNA for the CDR3: TGTGCCAGCAGCCCTCTAGCAGATACGCAGTATTTT. Translation gives CASSPLADTQYF.

The chain combines TRBV5-5 with TRBJ1-3; 7 bases agree with TRBD1. The CDR3 is 16 amino acids. V gave up 0 bases and J gave up 3 bases; unmatched junction bases: 6. From germline, CDR1 is SGHKS and CDR2 YYEKEE (reference sequence). DNA for the CDR3: TGTGCCAGCAGCTTGGAACCCGGGACAGTTGGAAACACCATATATTTT. Its translation: CASSLEPGTVGNTIYF. Full variable domain (outside the CDR3, taken from reference TRBV5-5 and TRBJ1-3): DAGVTQSPTHLIKTRGQQVTLRCSPISGHKSVSWYQQVLGQGPQFIFQYYEKEERGRGNFPDRFSARQFPNYSSELNVNALLLGDSALYLCASSLEPGTVGNTIYFGEGSWLTVV.

The chain uses TRBV6-6 and TRBJ2-3, with D possibly matching TRBD1 (5 bases). CDR1 and CDR2 (germline): MNHNY, SVGAGI (reference sequence). The CDR3 spans 16 residues. Trimming took off 2 bases at V and 0 bases at J, with 12 bases between the two ends. CDR3 protein: CASSYKGATSTDTQYF. The CDR3 coding sequence is TGTGCCAGCAGTTACAAAGGGGCAACTAGCACAGATACGCAGTATTTT.

The V and J genes are TRBV14 and TRBJ2-7; TRBD2 might be the D (6 bases). Germline V lookup: CDR1 SGHDN, CDR2 FVKESK. The CDR3 extends over 15 amino acids. V gave up 1 base and J gave up 5 bases, with 15 bases separating them. CDR3 nucleotides: TGTGCCAGCAGCCAAGGGAATGGGAGGTTCAACGAGCAGTACTTC. It is translated as CASSQGNGRFNEQYF.

The chain links TRBV28 to TRBJ1-2; TRBD1 matches 8 bases. The CDR3 contains 15 residues. Germline V CDR1 and CDR2: MDHEN, SYDVKM. The ends lost 4 bases at V and 8 bases at J; junction bases unmatched: 12. DNA for the CDR3: TGTGCCAGCAGTTCCCTACAGGGGGGCGAGGGCGGCTACACCTTC. This encodes CASSSLQGGEGGYTF.

The V and J genes are TRBV28 and TRBJ2-7, with 7 bases lining up with TRBD2. This CDR3 region has 15 residues. Germline V CDR1 and CDR2: MDHEN, SYDVKM. The V and J ends lost 3 bases and 12 bases, in that order; junction bases with no gene match: 17. The chain's CDR3 is CASSLGGVRPPRGYF. The CDR3 DNA reads TGTGCCAGCAGTTTGGGGGGGGTGAGGCCCCCTAGGGGGTACTTC.

The CDR3 DNA is TGTGCCAGCTCACCAAGCGGGGGTTACGAGCAGTACTTC. Its translation: CASSPSGGYEQYF. The rearrangement joins TRBV18 to TRBJ2-7; TRBD2 aligns across 8 bases. Trimming removed 2 bases from V and 4 bases from J; junction bases left unmatched: 1. In germline, CDR1 is KGHSH, CDR2 LQKENI. This CDR3 region has 13 residues.

Only one count was recorded for this clone. J is TRBJ2-7 and V is TRBV11-2; 10 positions agree with TRBD1. Germline CDR1 reads SGHAT; CDR2 reads FQNNGV. The CDR3 has 15 amino acids. The junction had 6 bases not matched to a gene; V was cut back by 1 base and J by 6 bases. This CDR3 is CASSLGRGTGVEQYF. The CDR3 region has the DNA TGTGCCAGCAGCTTAGGAAGGGGGACAGGGGTCGAGCAGTACTTC.

This clone was seen a single time. This chain joins TRBV5-1 and TRBJ1-3; D is ambiguous. From germline, CDR1 is SGHRS and CDR2 YFSETQ. This CDR3 has 15 residues. V lost 5 bases, J lost 4 bases, and 16 bases lay in between. CDR3 in DNA: TGCGCCAGCAGTTACTTTAGCGACGGGGGAAACACCATATATTTT. Its protein is CASSYFSDGGNTIYF.

The chain has TRBV28 and TRBJ1-1; weak D call: TRBD1 (5 bases). V lost 8 bases to trimming and J lost 7 bases, with 14 bases between them. The CDR3 spans 12 residues. Germline lookup yields CDR1 MDHEN and CDR2 SYDVKM. Written as DNA, the CDR3 is TGTGCCAGCGTAGGGACTTTTGGTGAAGCTTTCTTT. Amino acids: CASVGTFGEAFF.

The chain joins TRBV5-1 to TRBJ1-1; D unclear. Trimming stripped 4 bases from V and 7 bases from J, with 14 bases between. CDR3 size: 13 residues. The germline gives CDR1 SGHRS, CDR2 YFSETQ. CDR3 bases: TGCGCCAGCAGCCCACAGAATATGGTTGAAGCTTTCTTT. Its translation is CASSPQNMVEAFF.

This clone has a single count. The rearrangement uses TRBV9 and TRBJ1-5; no firm D call. Germline lookup yields CDR1 SGDLS and CDR2 YYNGEE. The CDR3 loop spans 13 amino acids. The V end was cut by 4 bases, the J end by 5 bases, with 10 bases between. In DNA, the CDR3 is TGTGCCAGCAGCTCAACAATATATCAGCCCCAGCATTTT. Translation: CASSSTIYQPQHF.